This T cell receptor beta chain is drawn from a study of cytomegalovirus exposure and HLA in healthy donors. Overall study: An earlier analysis found fewer than 140 million unique TCR beta sequences from 150 million to 200 million T cells. Findings and caveats of the study: Later work associated more than 15,000 TCR beta sequences with HLA alleles at 0.05 false discovery rate. CMV antigen specificity of three CMV-associated chains was confirmed in vitro.

PCR used 60 Vbeta primers and 13 Jbeta primers. Clones were sequenced by immunoSEQ multiplex PCR, and TCRdb holds only the in-frame ones, with some missing. Counted here are a few hundred thousand clones, 65% to 85% occurring once; the ten biggest clones make up about 3%. V was shortened by 1 base and J by 0 bases, with 4 bases between the two germline ends. The V gene's germline CDR1 is SGHVS and CDR2 FNYEAQ. This CDR3 has 13 residues. Concerning this clone: The antigen is unknown. The sample has other DNA sequences that encode this CDR3 too.

Sequencing was performed on PBMCs. The TCR originated in a man in his thirties or forties in good health and CMV-seronegative. J is TRBJ2-7 and V is TRBV7-6; D gene uncertain. The CDR3 loop reads CASSLDSSYEQYF. The CDR3 coding sequence is TGTGCCAGCAGCTTAGACTCCTCCTACGAGCAGTACTTC. Filled out from reference TRBV7-6 and TRBJ2-7, the complete variable domain reads GAGVSQSPRYKVTKRGQDVALRCDPISGHVSLYWYRQALGQGPEFLTYFNYEAQQDKSGLPNDRFSAERPEGSISTLTIQRTEQRDSAMYRCASSLDSSYEQYFGPGTRLTVT.